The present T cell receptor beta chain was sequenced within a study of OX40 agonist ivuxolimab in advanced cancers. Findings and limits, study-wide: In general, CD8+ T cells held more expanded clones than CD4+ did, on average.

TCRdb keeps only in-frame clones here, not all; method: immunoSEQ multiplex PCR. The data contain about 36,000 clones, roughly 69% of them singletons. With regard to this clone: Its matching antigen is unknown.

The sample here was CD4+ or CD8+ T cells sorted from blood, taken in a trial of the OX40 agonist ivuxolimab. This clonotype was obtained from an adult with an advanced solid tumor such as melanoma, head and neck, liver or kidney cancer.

Here the CDR3 DNA reads TGTGCCAGCAGCCGGTACTCTGGAAACACCATATATTTT. Its translation is CASSRYSGNTIYF. The gene calls are TRBV14 and TRBJ1-3; D not certain. The CDR3 spans 13 residues. Germline CDR1 and CDR2: SGHDN and FVKESK. V lost 4 bases, J lost 0 bases, and 4 bases lay in between.